This T cell receptor beta chain was recorded in a study of OX40 agonist ivuxolimab in advanced cancers. Study-level points and caveats: In general, CD8+ T cells held more expanded clones than CD4+ did, on average.

V was clipped by 4 bases and J by 5 bases, with 13 bases between them. Looked up from germline, CDR1 is SGHRS and CDR2 is YFSETQ. This CDR3 is built from 14 residues. TCRdb keeps only in-frame clones here, not all; method: immunoSEQ multiplex PCR. The table includes around 95,000 clones, less than 95% detected once. In the case of this clone: Its specificity is not known.

The TCR comes from an adult with an advanced solid tumor such as melanoma, head and neck, liver or kidney cancer. The sequencing here drew on CD4+ or CD8+ T cells sorted from blood, taken in a trial of the OX40 agonist ivuxolimab. The chain links TRBV5-1 to TRBJ2-1, with D uncertain. The chain's CDR3 is CASSDSRSDNEQFF. In DNA, the CDR3 is TGCGCCAGCAGCGACTCGAGGAGCGACAATGAGCAGTTCTTC.